The 23 T cell receptor beta chains reported below all come from one sample, sequenced in a study of human T cells and chemical hapten exposure. TCRdb passed the 5' RACE reads through MiXCR, listing each CDR3 protein once. The table has around 100,000 distinct CDR3 sequences, roughly 19% seen once; the top ten hold around 3%. Unseparated into fractions, whole blood served as the source from which total RNA was extracted. The receptors originated from a human donor in good health.

The chain couples TRBV12-3 or TRBV12-4 to TRBJ2-2; D remains ambiguous. The CDR3 loop spans 13 amino acids. The V gene lost 5 bases and the J gene lost 1 base, with 5 bases spanning the gap. The CDR3 DNA sequence: TGTGCCAGCAGTACTCAGAACACCGGGGAGCTGTTTTTT. Protein product: CASSTQNTGELFF.

This clonotype has at least ten counts. The rearrangement uses TRBV12-3 or TRBV12-4 and TRBJ1-5; D is perhaps TRBD1 (6 bases). Trimming took off 6 bases at V and 1 base at J, with 10 bases between the two ends. CDR3 length: 14 residues. The CDR3 loop is CASRDDRSNQPQHF. CDR3 nucleotides: TGTGCCAGCAGGGATGACAGGAGCAATCAGCCCCAGCATTTT.

The genes are TRBV6-5 and TRBJ2-1, with 7 bases fitting TRBD2. The CDR3 is 15 amino acids. Germline V lookup: CDR1 MNHEY, CDR2 SVGAGI. Trimming at V came to 1 base and at J to 2 bases, leaving 2 bases not matched to a gene. The CDR3: CASSYLAGAYNEQFF. Here the CDR3 DNA reads TGTGCCAGCAGTTACTTGGCGGGAGCCTACAATGAGCAGTTCTTC.

The genes are TRBV21-1 and TRBJ1-3. TRBV21-1 counts as a pseudogene. CDR3 length: 16 residues. The chain's CDR3 is CASRSLQGAAGNTIYF. In DNA, the CDR3 is TGTGCCAGCAGGTCCCTCCAAGGGGCCGCTGGAAACACCATATATTTT.

This clonotype came up a few times. The CDR3 sequence: CSASAGRGGLSYNEQFF. CDR3 coding DNA: TGCAGTGCTAGCGCTGGCCGAGGGGGCCTCTCCTACAATGAGCAGTTCTTC. The chain is built from TRBV20-1 and TRBJ2-1; 7 bases map to TRBD1. From germline, CDR1 is DFQATT and CDR2 SNEGSKA (reference sequence). The ends lost 3 bases at V and 0 bases at J; junction bases unmatched: 11. This CDR3 has 17 residues.

DNA for the CDR3: TGTGCCATCAGGCCCGGGCCCTCCTACGAGCAGTACTTC. Protein: CAIRPGPSYEQYF. The chain has TRBV10-3 and TRBJ2-7; D not certain. The germline CDR1 and CDR2 sequences are ENHRY and SYGVKD. V was shortened by 6 bases and J by 0 bases, with 9 bases between the two germline ends. This CDR3 comprises 13 residues.

The table lists this clonotype with a few counts. DNA of the CDR3: TGTGCCAGCAGTTCCACCGGGACTAGATCCGGCAATGAGCAGTTCTTC. It yields the protein CASSSTGTRSGNEQFF. The chain is built from TRBV7-3 and TRBJ2-1; TRBD2 aligns across 8 bases. CDR1 and CDR2 (germline): SGHTA, FQGTGA. The trim removed 6 bases at V and 6 bases at J, leaving 13 bases unmatched. The CDR3 length is 16 residues.

CDR3 in amino acids: CASSLGGLVGNTIYF. CDR3 in DNA: TGTGCCAGCAGTTTAGGGGGGTTAGTTGGAAACACCATATATTTT. The rearrangement links TRBV28 to TRBJ1-3; D may be TRBD1 (5 bases). From germline, CDR1 is MDHEN and CDR2 SYDVKM. This CDR3 is built from 15 residues. Trimming pared 2 bases from V and 3 bases from J, leaving 11 bases between.

The chain is built from TRBV19 and TRBJ2-1, with a tentative D call TRBD1 (6 bases). This CDR3 has 16 residues. V lost 3 bases to trimming and J lost 0 bases, with 12 bases between them. Germline CDR1 LNHDA, CDR2 SQIVND (reference sequence). CDR3 in DNA: TGTGCCAGTAGTATCCTACAGGGATTCTCCTACAATGAGCAGTTCTTC. This translates into CASSILQGFSYNEQFF.

The chain uses TRBV20-1 and TRBJ2-5, with 8 bases fitting TRBD2. This CDR3 has 15 amino acids. The V segment lost 3 bases and the J segment 4 bases; nucleotides outside the gene matches: 10. CDR1 is DFQATT, CDR2 SNEGSKA, per germline (reference sequence). The CDR3 DNA is TGCAGTGCTAGGGAGTTAGCGGGATTGAGAGAGACCCAGTACTTC. As protein: CSARELAGLRETQYF.

This clonotype was detected a few times. The chain uses TRBV12-3 or TRBV12-4 and TRBJ1-5; 9 bases match TRBD1. The CDR3 is 17 amino acids. Trimming took 4 bases from V and 2 from J; bases not matched to a gene: 9. DNA for the CDR3: TGTGCCAGCAGTTACAGGGGGCTCGGGTTAGGCAATCAGCCCCAGCATTTT. Its translation is CASSYRGLGLGNQPQHF.

This clonotype was counted only a few times. The V call is TRBV6-5, the J call TRBJ2-3, with TRBD2 matching 16 bases. The CDR3 extends over 19 amino acids. The V gene's germline CDR1 is MNHEY and CDR2 SVGAGI. V shed 5 bases and J 1 base; nucleotides not matched to a gene: 9. The CDR3 DNA is TGTGCCAGCAGTCCTGGGACTAGCGGGAGGGCGGTGGGCACAGATACGCAGTATTTT. Translated, it gives CASSPGTSGRAVGTDTQYF.

The chain is built from TRBV11-3 and TRBJ2-3, with 11 nucleotides matching TRBD1. Germline V CDR1 and CDR2: SGHNT, YENEEA. V was clipped by 6 bases and J by 4 bases; unmatched bases: 6. The CDR3 is 15 residues long. CDR3 sequence (DNA): TGTGCCAGCAGTTTCGGACAGGGGGCCCCAGATACGCAGTATTTT. Translating gives CASSFGQGAPDTQYF.

This clonotype was counted between two and nine times. V usage is TRBV6-5 and J usage is TRBJ2-5, with TRBD2 identical over 7 bases. The CDR3 totals 11 residues. CDR1 MNHEY and CDR2 SVGAGI come from the germline V gene. Trimming removed 2 bases from V and 9 bases from J; junction bases left unmatched: 0. The CDR3 nucleotides are TGTGCCAGCAGTTACGGGAGGGCCCAGTACTTC. This encodes CASSYGRAQYF.

The J gene is TRBJ1-2, the V gene TRBV6-5; 8 bases agree with TRBD1. The CDR3 is 13 amino acids. CDR1 and CDR2 from the germline V gene are MNHEY and SVGAGI. V shed 8 bases and J 5 bases; nucleotides not matched to a gene: 7. This CDR3 is CASGTGVFYGYTF. In DNA, the CDR3 is TGTGCCAGCGGGACAGGAGTATTTTATGGCTACACCTTC.

The V call is TRBV12-3 or TRBV12-4, the J call TRBJ2-7; 9 nucleotides agree with TRBD2. The CDR3 totals 16 residues. Germline trimming cut 5 bases from V and 5 bases from J; bases unmatched to any gene: 13. The CDR3 region has the DNA TGTGCCAGCAGTCAGACCGGTAGCGGGAGAGGGCACGAGCAGTACTTC. It encodes CASSQTGSGRGHEQYF.

In its sample, this clonotype was seen a few times. V usage is TRBV28 and J usage is TRBJ1-5; the match to TRBD1 covers 7 bases. Germline trimming cut 7 bases from V and 4 bases from J; bases unmatched to any gene: 10. Germline assignment: CDR1 MDHEN and CDR2 SYDVKM. The CDR3 is 15 amino acids. CDR3 amino acids: CASTRQQGRNQPQHF. The CDR3, as DNA: TGTGCCAGCACCCGACAACAGGGGCGGAATCAGCCCCAGCATTTT.

This clonotype appeared a few times. V usage is TRBV7-2 and J usage is TRBJ2-4; D possibly corresponds to TRBD1 (5 bases). The CDR3 totals 15 residues. V dropped 1 base and J dropped 0 bases, with 7 bases sitting between them. CDR1 is SGHTA and CDR2 is FQGNSA in the germline V gene. CDR3 DNA: TGTGCCAGCAGCTTAGACAGGCTAGCCAAAAACATTCAGTACTTC. Amino acids: CASSLDRLAKNIQYF.

This chain links TRBV7-9 with TRBJ2-5; maybe TRBD1 (5 bases). CDR3 length: 13 residues. Trimming took off 5 bases at V and 5 bases at J, with 12 bases between the two ends. The germline V gene encodes CDR1 SEHNR and CDR2 FQNEAQ (reference sequence). The CDR3 sequence is CASSPRVGETQYF. DNA of the CDR3: TGTGCCAGCAGCCCCAGGGTGGGGGAGACCCAGTACTTC.

The chain employs TRBV5-1 and TRBJ2-1, with 7 bases matching TRBD2. With V trimmed by 4 bases and J by 6 bases, 10 bases remained unmatched. The CDR3 is made up of 15 amino acids. Germline V CDR1 and CDR2: SGHRS, YFSETQ. CDR3 amino acids: CASSLLAVARNEQFF. The CDR3 bases are TGCGCCAGCAGCCTTCTAGCGGTTGCCCGCAATGAGCAGTTCTTC.

In its sample, this clonotype was seen a few times. The rearrangement joins TRBV27 to TRBJ2-3; D uncertain. V lost 8 bases, J lost 5 bases, and 23 bases lay in between. This CDR3 contains 16 residues. Germline V gives CDR1 MNHEY, CDR2 SMNVEV (reference sequence). Here the CDR3 reads CASRNSWSDRRDTQYF. CDR3 in DNA: TGTGCCAGCCGTAACTCATGGTCGGATCGCCGAGATACGCAGTATTTT.

This clonotype was observed a few times. The rearrangement uses TRBV9 and TRBJ2-1; no definite D call. CDR1 and CDR2 from the germline V gene are SGDLS and YYNGEE. The CDR3 totals 14 residues. Trimming removed 3 bases from V and 1 base from J, with 8 bases in between. The CDR3 is CASSESFSYNEQFF. The CDR3, as DNA: TGTGCCAGCAGCGAGAGCTTTTCCTACAATGAGCAGTTCTTC.

This clonotype was counted between two and nine times. The gene calls are TRBV5-1 and TRBJ1-2; D is possibly TRBD1 (5 bases). This CDR3 has 14 residues. Trimming left V 1 base short and J 2 bases short, with 9 bases between. Germline V gene sequence: CDR1 SGHRS, CDR2 YFSETQ. The CDR3 loop is CASSLFAGNYGYTF. The CDR3 region has the DNA TGCGCCAGCAGCTTGTTCGCAGGGAACTATGGCTACACCTTC.